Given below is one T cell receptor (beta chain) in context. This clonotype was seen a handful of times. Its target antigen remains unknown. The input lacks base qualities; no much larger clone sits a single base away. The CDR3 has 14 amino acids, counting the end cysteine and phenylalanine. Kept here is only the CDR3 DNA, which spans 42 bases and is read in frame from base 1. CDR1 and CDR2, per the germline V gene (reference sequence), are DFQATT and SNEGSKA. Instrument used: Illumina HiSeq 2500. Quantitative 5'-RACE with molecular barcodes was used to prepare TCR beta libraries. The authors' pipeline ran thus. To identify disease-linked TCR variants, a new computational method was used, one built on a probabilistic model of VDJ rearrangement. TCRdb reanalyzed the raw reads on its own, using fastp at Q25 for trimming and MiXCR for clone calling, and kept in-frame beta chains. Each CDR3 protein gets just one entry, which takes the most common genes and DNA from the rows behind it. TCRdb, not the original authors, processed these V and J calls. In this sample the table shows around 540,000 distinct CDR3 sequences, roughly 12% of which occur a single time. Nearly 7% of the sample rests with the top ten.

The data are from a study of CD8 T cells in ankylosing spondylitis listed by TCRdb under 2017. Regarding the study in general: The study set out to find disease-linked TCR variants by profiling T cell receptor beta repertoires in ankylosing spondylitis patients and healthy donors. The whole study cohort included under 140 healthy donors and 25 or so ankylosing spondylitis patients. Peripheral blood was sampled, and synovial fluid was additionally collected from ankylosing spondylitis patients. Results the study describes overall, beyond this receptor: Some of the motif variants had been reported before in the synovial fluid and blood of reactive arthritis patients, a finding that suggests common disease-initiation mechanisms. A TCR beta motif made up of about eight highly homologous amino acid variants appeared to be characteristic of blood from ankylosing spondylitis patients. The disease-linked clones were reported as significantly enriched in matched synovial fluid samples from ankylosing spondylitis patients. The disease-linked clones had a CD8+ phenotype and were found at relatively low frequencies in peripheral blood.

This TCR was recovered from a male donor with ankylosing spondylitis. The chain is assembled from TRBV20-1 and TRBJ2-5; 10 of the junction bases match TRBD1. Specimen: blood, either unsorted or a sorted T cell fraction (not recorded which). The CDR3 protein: CIFSRDRGRETQYF. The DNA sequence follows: TGCATTTTTAGCCGGGACAGGGGACGAGAGACCCAGTACTTC.